This TCR beta chain was sequenced in a study of shared clonotypes between healthy human individuals. Here immunoSEQ multiplex PCR was the method, and the copy in TCRdb shows in-frame clones only, minus some. The sample holds roughly 2.2 million clones, approximately 95% seen once. From germline, CDR1 is KGHSH and CDR2 LQKENI. CDR3 length: 14 amino acids. Losses at the gene ends were 4 bases for V and 0 bases for J; bases not matched to a gene: 3. Sequenced input: naive CD4+ T cells from PBMCs. Subset of the sample: CD45RA+ positively selected. The gene calls are TRBV18 and TRBJ2-7; 7 nucleotides line up with TRBD1. The origin of this receptor is a man aged 18-30 years in good health. Some clones in this sample may be carry-over from other donors' samples. The CDR3 nucleotides are TGTGCCAGCTCACGGGACAGTTCCTCCTACGAGCAGTACTTC. Translation gives CASSRDSSSYEQYF.